A few counts support the clone carrying this TCR beta chain. This specimen belongs to a study of cytomegalovirus exposure and HLA in healthy donors. This CDR3 region has 14 residues. Trimming left V 6 bases short and J 0 bases short, with 10 bases between. Germline V gene sequence: CDR1 MNHEY, CDR2 SMNVEV (reference sequence). Amplification used 60 Vbeta primers and 13 Jbeta primers. Profiled with immunoSEQ multiplex PCR; TCRdb holds only in-frame clones, not every one. The sample comprises 90,000 to 150,000 clones, 6.5% to 9.5% of which are singletons, and around 6.1% rests with the top ten. The chain joins TRBV27 to TRBJ2-3, with no clear D. Sequenced sample: PBMCs. This receptor was taken from a woman aged 40-49 years in good health and CMV-seropositive. The CDR3 nucleotides are TGTGCCAGCAGGCCTGCGACTAGCACAGATACGCAGTATTTT. Translation: CASRPATSTDTQYF.